A single sample gave rise to the 30 T cell receptor beta chains below, sequenced in a study of OX40 agonist ivuxolimab in advanced cancers. Library prep was done by the immunoSEQ multiplex PCR assay. Imported from immuneACCESS, the table was reduced by TCRdb to in-frame sequences with V and J called. These copies leave out some clones; in studies compared against another copy, an unresolved V gene accounts for under half, and the cause of the remainder is not known. The sample has 75,000 or so clones on record, 70% to 90% of them singletons. Jointly, the top ten make up 20% to 30% of the sample. This specimen consisted of CD4+ or CD8+ T cells sorted from blood, obtained in a trial of the OX40 agonist ivuxolimab. These receptors came from an adult with an advanced solid tumor such as melanoma, head and neck, liver or kidney cancer.

The chain couples TRBV7-2 to TRBJ2-2, with TRBD2 as a possible D gene (5 bases). CDR1 and CDR2 (germline): SGHTA, FQGNSA. The ends were cut back, 3 bases at V and 2 bases at J, with 16 bases in the middle. This CDR3 contains 17 residues. The chain's CDR3 is CASSFSMRALNTGELFF. In DNA form, the CDR3 reads TGTGCCAGCAGCTTCTCCATGAGGGCCCTAAACACCGGGGAGCTGTTTTTT.

This chain uses TRBV4-2 with TRBJ2-1; a possible D gene is TRBD1 (5 bases). The CDR3 spans 16 residues. CDR1 LGHNA and CDR2 YNFKEQ come from the germline V gene. V lost 1 base, J lost 1 base, and 11 bases lay in between. The CDR3 sequence: CASSQGYRISYNEQFF. The CDR3 bases are TGTGCCAGCAGCCAAGGATACAGGATATCCTACAATGAGCAGTTCTTC.

V gene TRBV5-1 combines with J gene TRBJ2-2; 10 nucleotides agree with TRBD1. Looked up from germline, CDR1 is SGHRS and CDR2 is YFSETQ. The ends lost 0 bases at V and 6 bases at J; junction bases unmatched: 2. The CDR3 runs to 15 residues. CDR3 nucleotide sequence: TGCGCCAGCAGCTTGGTCGGGACAGGGGCCGGGGAGCTGTTTTTT. Translating gives CASSLVGTGAGELFF. The entire variable domain, with the rest obtained from reference TRBV5-1 and TRBJ2-2, is as follows: KAGVTQTPRYLIKTRGQQVTLSCSPISGHRSVSWYQQTPGQGLQFLFEYFSETQRNKGNFPGRFSGRQFSNSRSEMNVSTLELGDSALYLCASSLVGTGAGELFFGEGSRLTVL.

The J gene is TRBJ2-7, the V gene TRBV11-2; D remains unclear. V lost 1 base to trimming and J lost 5 bases, with 15 bases between them. CDR3 length: 15 residues. Germline loops: CDR1 SGHAT, CDR2 FQNNGV. The CDR3 loop is CASSLAATLAHEQYF. In DNA, the CDR3 is TGTGCCAGCAGCTTAGCTGCCACCCTCGCCCACGAGCAGTACTTC.

This rearrangement joins TRBV9 to TRBJ2-7; 11 nucleotides match TRBD2. Germline CDR1 reads SGDLS; CDR2 reads YYNGEE. The length of the CDR3 is 16 residues. V was pared by 4 bases and J by 3 bases, with 9 bases of the junction left unmatched. This CDR3 is CASSSSGLAEGYEQYF. The CDR3 nucleotides are TGTGCCAGCAGCTCGTCGGGACTAGCGGAGGGCTACGAGCAGTACTTC.

The chain joins TRBV5-5 to TRBJ2-7; 10 nucleotides match TRBD1. The trim removed 4 bases at V and 6 bases at J, leaving 13 bases unmatched. Looked up from germline, CDR1 is SGHKS and CDR2 is YYEKEE (reference sequence). The CDR3 runs 16 residues. The CDR3: CASSQTLPGQGLEQYF. CDR3 sequence (DNA): TGTGCCAGCAGCCAGACGCTCCCGGGACAGGGGCTCGAGCAGTACTTC.

The chain combines TRBV6-5 with TRBJ1-5, with D perhaps matching TRBD1 (6 bases). Trimming left V 4 bases short and J 5 bases short, with 15 bases between. The CDR3 extends over 15 amino acids. Germline V lookup: CDR1 MNHEY, CDR2 SVGAGI. The CDR3 here is CASSSSGGRDQPQHF. CDR3 coding DNA: TGTGCCAGCAGTTCGTCCGGGGGGCGCGATCAGCCCCAGCATTTT.

The chain has TRBV7-6 and TRBJ2-6; D remains ambiguous. Trimming pared 5 bases from V and 0 bases from J, leaving 11 bases between. There are 16 residues in the CDR3. CDR1 is SGHVS and CDR2 is FNYEAQ in the germline V gene. This CDR3 reads CASSLYTDSGANVLTF. The CDR3 nucleotides are TGTGCCAGCAGCCTTTATACGGACTCTGGGGCCAACGTCCTGACTTTC.

This clone was seen more than once but under ten times. V usage is TRBV4-1 and J usage is TRBJ2-5; 8 bases align to TRBD2. Germline loops: CDR1 MGHRA, CDR2 YSYEKL. The CDR3 runs 16 residues. The V and J ends lost 4 bases and 0 bases, in that order; junction bases with no gene match: 7. The CDR3 here is CASSRSGGAYQETQYF. CDR3 DNA sequence: TGCGCCAGCAGCCGCAGCGGGGGAGCGTACCAAGAGACCCAGTACTTC.

The chain links TRBV2 to TRBJ2-3, with D uncertain. Per the germline V gene, CDR1 is SNHLY and CDR2 is FYNNEI. This CDR3 is 14 amino acids long. Trimming removed 10 bases from V and 0 bases from J, with 14 bases in between. CDR3 coding DNA: TGTGCCAAGCAAATTTCGCGTAGCACAGATACGCAGTATTTT. Translation gives CAKQISRSTDTQYF.

J is TRBJ1-1 and V is TRBV18, with 10 nucleotides matching TRBD1. CDR3 size: 14 residues. Per germline, CDR1 KGHSH and CDR2 LQKENI. V trimming: 8 bases; J trimming: 5 bases; junction bases outside the gene matches: 8. Here the CDR3 DNA reads TGTGCCAGCGCACAGGGACAGGGGTGGACTGAAGCTTTCTTT. This encodes CASAQGQGWTEAFF.

The V and J genes are TRBV11-2 and TRBJ2-2, with TRBD1 as a possible D gene (6 bases). CDR3 size: 16 residues. Germline CDR1 and CDR2: SGHAT and FQNNGV. V dropped 5 bases and J dropped 2 bases, with 15 bases sitting between them. In DNA, the CDR3 is TGTGCCAGCAGCAGAAGACCGGGACATAACACCGGGGAGCTGTTTTTT. This codes for CASSRRPGHNTGELFF.

This clone has only a few counts. J is TRBJ1-6 and V is TRBV19; D not certain. Germline CDR1 and CDR2: LNHDA and SQIVND (reference sequence). CDR3 size: 13 residues. Trimming stripped 5 bases from V and 7 bases from J, with 9 bases between. Written as DNA, the CDR3 is TGTGCCAGTAGTTCGGAAGGAAATTCACCCCTCCACTTT. It translates to CASSSEGNSPLHF.

For this clone: Other DNA sequences within the sample encode an identical CDR3. The chain has TRBV5-1 and TRBJ2-5; the D is unclear. The germline V gene encodes CDR1 SGHRS and CDR2 YFSETQ. V gave up 4 bases and J gave up 1 base, with 2 bases separating them. The CDR3 contains 11 residues. The CDR3 nucleotides read TGCGCCAGCAGCCTCCAAGAGACCCAGTACTTC. It encodes CASSLQETQYF.

This chain links TRBV6-5 with TRBJ2-5; D is uncertain. The DNA end is more similar to TRBJ2-7, so the J call may be wrong. This CDR3 has 12 amino acids. Germline V gene data show CDR1 as MNHEY and CDR2 as SVGAGI. CDR3 loop: CASRRSAYEQYF. CDR3 sequence (DNA): TGTGCCAGCAGAAGGTCCGCCTACGAGCAGTACTTC.

The rearrangement uses TRBV9 and TRBJ2-5; unclear D gene. The germline gives CDR1 SGDLS, CDR2 YYNGEE. The CDR3 has 14 amino acids. V dropped 3 bases and J dropped 5 bases, with 14 bases sitting between them. The CDR3 reads CASSGGVVVETQYF. The CDR3, as DNA: TGTGCCAGCAGCGGAGGCGTGGTTGTGGAGACCCAGTACTTC.

This chain links TRBV30 with TRBJ1-2; possible D gene TRBD1, 6 bases. Trimming took off 6 bases at V and 4 bases at J, with 24 bases between the two ends. CDR1 is GTSNPN and CDR2 is SVGIG in the germline V gene (reference sequence). The CDR3 runs to 16 residues. In DNA, the CDR3 is TGTGCCTGCCACGACTTTAGACAGGTCAGGGGCTATGGCTACACCTTC. Translating gives CACHDFRQVRGYGYTF.

This clone was observed a few times. The rearrangement uses TRBV7-2 and TRBJ2-3; D call uncertain. CDR1 and CDR2 (germline): SGHTA, FQGNSA. Trimming took 5 bases from V and 3 from J, leaving 6 bases between them. This CDR3 region has 12 residues. As DNA, the CDR3 is TGTGCCAGCAGCAAAATAACAGATACGCAGTATTTT. This gives the protein CASSKITDTQYF.

V and J are TRBV19 and TRBJ2-1; D is perhaps TRBD2 (6 bases). Trimming removed 10 bases from V and 0 bases from J, with 13 bases in between. Germline CDR1 and CDR2: LNHDA and SQIVND (reference sequence). This CDR3 is built from 14 residues. The CDR3 bases are TGTGCCACCTCGGACGGGAGCTCCTACAATGAGCAGTTCTTC. It specifies CATSDGSSYNEQFF. Variable domain in full (rest from reference TRBV19 and TRBJ2-1): DGGITQSPKYLFRKEGQNVTLSCEQNLNHDAMYWYRQDPGQGLRLIYYSQIVNDFQKGDIAEGYSVSREKKESFPLTVTSAQKNPTAFYLCATSDGSSYNEQFFGPGTRLTVL.

Remarks on this clone: In the same sample, other DNA sequences code for this CDR3. This chain uses TRBV30 with TRBJ1-5, with D tentatively TRBD1 (6 bases). CDR1 is GTSNPN and CDR2 is SVGIG in the germline V gene (reference sequence). The CDR3 loop spans 16 amino acids. V was clipped by 0 bases and J by 6 bases, with 18 bases between them. The CDR3 region has the DNA TGTGCCTGGAGTGTAAGGGGAGGGGGGGTCCGTCAGCCCCAGCATTTT. This gives the protein CAWSVRGGGVRQPQHF.

The V call is TRBV6-1, the J call TRBJ1-2; TRBD1 aligns across 7 bases. This CDR3 is 15 amino acids long. Germline V gene sequence: CDR1 MNHNS, CDR2 SASEGT. Trimming removed 7 bases from V and 2 bases from J; junction bases left unmatched: 10. Here the CDR3 DNA reads TGTGCCAGCATTCAAGACAGGGCTCTCAACTATGGCTACACCTTC. It specifies CASIQDRALNYGYTF.

This rearrangement joins TRBV19 to TRBJ1-5; D remains unclear. Germline lookup yields CDR1 LNHDA and CDR2 SQIVND (reference sequence). This CDR3 has 12 residues. The ends were cut back, 3 bases at V and 5 bases at J, with 5 bases in the middle. The CDR3 DNA reads TGTGCCAGTAGTATCCCTTATCAGCCCCAGCATTTT. It specifies CASSIPYQPQHF.

V is TRBV6-1 and J is TRBJ2-3; D perhaps matches TRBD2 (5 bases). Per germline, CDR1 MNHNS and CDR2 SASEGT. V gave up 6 bases and J gave up 10 bases, with 8 bases separating them. The CDR3 length is 10 residues. The CDR3 here is CASRSSSQYF. The CDR3 region has the DNA TGTGCCAGCAGGTCTAGCTCGCAGTATTTT.

The chain uses TRBV5-1 and TRBJ1-2; a possible D gene is TRBD1 (6 bases). V was cut by 4 bases and J by 4 bases, with 23 bases left in between. CDR1 is SGHRS and CDR2 is YFSETQ in the germline V gene. The CDR3 is 17 residues long. The CDR3 sequence is CASSLASGEGYGYGYTF. DNA for the CDR3: TGCGCCAGCAGCCTCGCTTCAGGGGAAGGGTACGGCTATGGCTACACCTTC.

The chain carries TRBV30 and TRBJ1-1; 7 bases agree with TRBD1. CDR3 size: 15 residues. Looked up from germline, CDR1 is GTSNPN and CDR2 is SVGIG (reference sequence). The V and J ends lost 0 bases and 11 bases, in that order; junction bases with no gene match: 15. The CDR3 loop reads CAWSVPGLMPRGAFF. DNA of the CDR3: TGTGCCTGGAGTGTCCCGGGACTCATGCCCAGGGGGGCTTTCTTT.

This clone was found a few times. The chain uses TRBV18 and TRBJ1-1; 8 bases agree with TRBD1. V dropped 2 bases and J dropped 1; count of bases not matched to a gene: 6. The germline CDR1 and CDR2 sequences are KGHSH and LQKENI. This CDR3 is built from 16 residues. The CDR3: CASSPRSGGGNTEAFF. Here the CDR3 DNA reads TGTGCCAGCTCACCAAGGTCAGGGGGCGGGAACACTGAAGCTTTCTTT.

The rearrangement links TRBV4-1 to TRBJ2-7; 8 nucleotides agree with TRBD2. Germline V gene data show CDR1 as MGHRA and CDR2 as YSYEKL. Trimming removed 3 bases from V and 3 bases from J; junction bases left unmatched: 10. The CDR3 is made up of 16 amino acids. CDR3 nucleotide sequence: TGCGCCAGCAGCCAGGGGGCTGGGACTAGGTTCTACGAGCAGTACTTC. Translation: CASSQGAGTRFYEQYF.

The V and J genes are TRBV5-6 and TRBJ2-2; D perhaps matches TRBD1 (6 bases). This CDR3 comprises 14 residues. Germline assignment: CDR1 SGHDT and CDR2 YYEEEE. The germline V and J ends were trimmed by 5 bases and 5 bases, with 13 bases remaining between them. The CDR3 nucleotides read TGTGCCAGCAGTCATTTACAGGGAACCGGGGAGCTGTTTTTT. It codes for CASSHLQGTGELFF. The complete variable domain, with remaining parts taken from reference TRBV5-6 and TRBJ2-2, reads DAGVTQSPTHLIKTRGQQVTLRCSPKSGHDTVSWYQQALGQGPQFIFQYYEEEERQRGNFPDRFSGHQFPNYSSELNVNALLLGDSALYLCASSHLQGTGELFFGEGSRLTVL.

This chain links TRBV30 with TRBJ2-7; the D is unclear. V was shortened by 5 bases and J by 0 bases, with 11 bases between the two germline ends. The germline CDR1 and CDR2 sequences are GTSNPN and SVGIG (reference sequence). The CDR3 is 13 residues long. CDR3 region: CAWSRQTSYEQYF. DNA for the CDR3: TGTGCCTGGTCCAGACAAACCTCCTACGAGCAGTACTTC.

The chain recombines TRBV6-1 with TRBJ1-1, with D perhaps TRBD1 (5 bases). Looked up from germline, CDR1 is MNHNS and CDR2 is SASEGT. The CDR3 contains 12 residues. The V end was cut by 8 bases, the J end by 10 bases, with 17 bases between. The CDR3 loop is CASSVPGRPAFF. CDR3 coding DNA: TGTGCCAGCTCAGTGCCGGGGCGCCCAGCTTTCTTT.